A single sample is the source of the 6 T cell receptor beta chains below, sequenced in a study of blood T cell repertoires in COVID-19. Produced via immunoSEQ multiplex PCR; TCRdb's table is partial and in-frame only. The table has about 67,000 clones, 85% to 90% seen once. Sequencing input: peripheral blood. Receptor source: a man between 45 and 60 years old with active COVID-19.

The chain joins TRBV20-1 to TRBJ1-5; 8 bases match TRBD1. This CDR3 has 15 amino acids. The germline V gene encodes CDR1 DFQATT and CDR2 SNEGSKA (reference sequence). Trimming at V came to 3 bases and at J to 1 base, leaving 5 bases not matched to a gene. The CDR3 DNA is TGCAGTGCTAGTAAACGGGACAGGAGCAATCAGCCCCAGCATTTT. Its protein is CSASKRDRSNQPQHF.

V usage is TRBV2 and J usage is TRBJ2-6, with TRBD1 identical over 8 bases. This CDR3 is built from 20 residues. Looked up from germline, CDR1 is SNHLY and CDR2 is FYNNEI. V gave up 4 bases and J gave up 0 bases; unmatched junction bases: 14. CDR3 sequence reads: CASSGPSARQGNSGANVLTF. DNA for the CDR3: TGTGCCAGCAGTGGACCTTCCGCACGACAGGGGAACTCTGGGGCCAACGTCCTGACTTTC.

V is TRBV7-3 and J is TRBJ2-3; 9 positions match TRBD2. CDR1 is SGHTA, CDR2 FQGTGA, per germline. The CDR3 is 13 amino acids. V shed 5 bases and J 5 bases; nucleotides not matched to a gene: 2. The CDR3 coding sequence is TGTGCCAGCAGCAATAGCGGGAGAGATACGCAGTATTTT. Amino acids: CASSNSGRDTQYF.

This clone was seen once. V gene TRBV5-4 combines with J gene TRBJ2-1, with TRBD2 as a possible D gene (6 bases). V lost 2 bases and J lost 9, with 12 bases in between. The CDR3 loop spans 13 amino acids. In germline, CDR1 is SGHNT, CDR2 YYREEE (reference sequence). DNA of the CDR3: TGTGCCAGCAGCTTACGGGAGTTGGGTGAGCAGTTCTTC. This sequence encodes CASSLRELGEQFF.

CDR3 in amino acids: CASSSTGGVQQFF. The CDR3 nucleotides are TGTGCCAGCAGCTCCACGGGGGGTGTTCAGCAGTTCTTC. V gene TRBV11-3 combines with J gene TRBJ2-1, with 7 bases fitting TRBD2. Germline V gene data show CDR1 as SGHNT and CDR2 as YENEEA. CDR3 length: 13 amino acids. The V and J ends lost 4 bases and 11 bases, in that order; junction bases with no gene match: 8.

The chain employs TRBV7-9 and TRBJ2-4, with a weak D call TRBD1 (5 bases). V lost 3 bases and J 4 bases, leaving 7 bases between the germline ends. Germline CDR1 reads SEHNR; CDR2 reads FQNEAQ (reference sequence). The CDR3 covers 13 residues. CDR3 coding DNA: TGTGCCAGCAGCTTGACAGATAAAAACATTCAGTACTTC. Its translation is CASSLTDKNIQYF. Full variable domain (missing parts from reference TRBV7-9 and TRBJ2-4): DTGVSQNPRHKITKRGQNVTFRCDPISEHNRLYWYRQTLGQGPEFLTYFQNEAQLEKSRLLSDRFSAERPKGSFSTLEIQRTEQGDSAMYLCASSLTDKNIQYFGAGTRLSVL.